Listed here are 30 T cell receptor beta chains from one sample, sequenced in a study of T cell repertoires in cytomegalovirus infection. These TCRs' antigens remain unknown. TCRdb itself ran the reads through MiXCR, one entry per CDR3 protein. The sample records 450,000 to 600,000 distinct CDR3 sequences, 33% being singletons. Source: cultured PBMCs, taken from culture after CMV antigen stimulation. The source is a human donor in good health (CMV status not recorded). Some clones in this sample may be carry-over from other donors' samples.

The rearrangement joins TRBV28 to TRBJ1-1; D is uncertain. Trimming took 3 bases from V and 4 from J, leaving 12 bases between them. Germline CDR1 and CDR2: MDHEN and SYDVKM. The CDR3 is made up of 14 amino acids. DNA of the CDR3: TGTGCCAGCAGTTTTGGCCGGGGAGGCACTGAAGCTTTCTTT. Encoded protein: CASSFGRGGTEAFF.

V and J are TRBV4-3 and TRBJ1-1; tentatively, D is TRBD1 (5 bases). Trimming left V 0 bases short and J 0 bases short, with 20 bases between. CDR1 LGHNA and CDR2 YSLEER come from the germline V gene. The CDR3 covers 19 residues. Here the CDR3 DNA reads TGCGCCAGCAGCCAAGATGTAGGGGCAGTCGCCCTATTGAACACTGAAGCTTTCTTT. Translated: CASSQDVGAVALLNTEAFF.

V and J are TRBV29-1 and TRBJ2-3, with a weak D call TRBD2 (5 bases). CDR1 is SQVTM, CDR2 ANQGSEA, per germline. The CDR3 totals 13 residues. The V and J ends lost 6 bases and 2 bases respectively, with 12 bases between them. In DNA form, the CDR3 reads TGCAGCGTCCTCGGGATGGTCACAGATACGCAGTATTTT. It codes for CSVLGMVTDTQYF.

In this sample, this clonotype turned up a few times. V is TRBV6-1 and J is TRBJ1-5, with D possibly TRBD1 on 6 matching bases. The CDR3 runs to 17 residues. The germline gives CDR1 MNHNS, CDR2 SASEGT. V gave up 4 bases and J gave up 1 base, with 17 bases separating them. This CDR3 reads CASSARDTGRSNQPQHF. The DNA of the CDR3 is TGTGCCAGCAGTGCACGGGACACAGGTCGGAGCAATCAGCCCCAGCATTTT.

This clonotype was observed a few times. The rearrangement links TRBV6-6 to TRBJ1-6; 7 bases align to TRBD1. J gave up 6 bases and V 2 bases, and 1 base lay outside the gene matches. Germline CDR1 reads MNHNY; CDR2 reads SVGAGI (reference sequence). This CDR3 comprises 14 residues. The DNA for the CDR3 is TGTGCCAGCAGTTACGACAGGGTTAATTCACCCCTCCACTTT. It is translated as CASSYDRVNSPLHF.

The chain is built from TRBV7-8 and TRBJ2-7; D remains unclear. The ends were cut back, 7 bases at V and 4 bases at J, with 8 bases in the middle. The length of the CDR3 is 11 residues. Germline V CDR1 and CDR2: SGHVS, FQNEAQ. As DNA, the CDR3 is TGTGCCAGCACCCATGGTTACGAGCAGTACGTC. It yields the protein CASTHGYEQYV.

This clonotype was counted a few times. The chain is built from TRBV28 and TRBJ2-7; D may be TRBD1 or TRBD2 (5 bases each). The CDR3 covers 11 residues. Looked up from germline, CDR1 is MDHEN and CDR2 is SYDVKM. V shed 4 bases and J shed 12 bases, with 13 bases lying between them. In DNA form, the CDR3 reads TGTGCCAGCAGTTCAAGGGGAGTTCGGTACTTC. Amino acid sequence: CASSSRGVRYF. Full variable domain (rest looked up from reference TRBV28 and TRBJ2-7): DVKVTQSSRYLVKRTGEKVFLECVQDMDHENMFWYRQDPGLGLRLIYFSYDVKMKEKGDIPEGYSVSREKKERFSLILESASTNQTSMYLCASSSRGVRYFGPGTRLTVT.

The V call is TRBV5-6, the J call TRBJ1-4; 8 bases agree with TRBD1. Germline-derived CDR1 and CDR2 are SGHDT and YYEEEE. The V segment lost 4 bases and the J segment 6 bases; nucleotides outside the gene matches: 5. This CDR3 region has 14 residues. As DNA, the CDR3 is TGTGCCAGCAGCAGGACAGGGACGTATGAAAAACTGTTTTTT. This encodes CASSRTGTYEKLFF.

V gene TRBV20-1 combines with J gene TRBJ1-1, with unresolved D. There are 15 residues in the CDR3. With 6 bases removed from V and 1 base from J, the gap between germline ends came to 18 bases. CDR1 DFQATT and CDR2 SNEGSKA come from the germline V gene (reference sequence). The CDR3 is CSAEPRLAANTEAFF. The DNA of the CDR3 is TGCAGTGCAGAACCCCGGTTGGCTGCGAACACTGAAGCTTTCTTT.

The V and J genes are TRBV12-3 or TRBV12-4 and TRBJ2-1; 11 bases line up with TRBD2. CDR3 length equals 15 residues. V lost 6 bases and J lost 4; bases outside the gene matches: 5. CDR3 amino acids: CASSERTSGYNEQFF. The CDR3 coding sequence is TGTGCCAGCAGCGAACGGACTAGCGGGTACAATGAGCAGTTCTTC.

The sample holds one count of this clonotype. The rearrangement links TRBV4-2 to TRBJ1-5; 7 bases match TRBD1. V lost 1 base, J lost 5 bases, and 17 bases stayed unmatched. The CDR3 extends over 19 amino acids. Germline-derived CDR1 and CDR2 are LGHNA and YNFKEQ. The DNA for the CDR3 is TGTGCCAGCAGCCAAGTGAACCTTTTGGGACAGATGAATTATCAGCCCCAGCATTTT. Translated: CASSQVNLLGQMNYQPQHF.

With regard to this clonotype: Given the absence of the conserved phenylalanine or tryptophan at the CDR3 end, a read error is likely. The chain recombines TRBV25-1 with TRBJ1-2, with TRBD1 identical over 8 bases. Germline V lookup: CDR1 MGHDK, CDR2 SYGVNS. The CDR3 length is 15 residues. Germline trimming cut 1 base from V and 5 bases from J; bases unmatched to any gene: 6. CDR3 sequence reads: CASSELDREEYGYTY. CDR3 nucleotide sequence: TGTGCCAGCAGTGAATTGGACAGGGAGGAGTATGGCTACACCTAC.

This clonotype was found a few times. J is TRBJ2-1 and V is TRBV11-2; a possible D gene is TRBD2 (6 bases). Germline V gene lookup returns CDR1 SGHAT and CDR2 FQNNGV. The CDR3 loop spans 13 amino acids. With 0 bases removed from V and 9 bases from J, the gap between germline ends came to 9 bases. The CDR3 region has the DNA TGTGCCAGCAGCTTAGAAGTGGGGGGTGAGCAGTTCTTC. Encoded protein: CASSLEVGGEQFF. Using reference TRBV11-2 and TRBJ2-1 for the parts outside the CDR3, the full variable domain is EAGVAQSPRYKIIEKRQSVAFWCNPISGHATLYWYQQILGQGPKLLIQFQNNGVVDDSQLPKDRFSAERLKGVDSTLKIQPAKLEDSAVYLCASSLEVGGEQFFGPGTRLTVL.

This clonotype was picked up a small number of times. V is TRBV29-1 and J is TRBJ1-1; no reliable D call. Trimming removed 4 bases from V and 1 base from J, with 16 bases in between. Germline V gene lookup returns CDR1 SQVTM and CDR2 ANQGSEA. The CDR3 runs 15 residues. Here the CDR3 reads CSVAATIQWNTEAFF. The CDR3 DNA reads as TGCAGCGTTGCCGCTACAATACAATGGAACACTGAAGCTTTCTTT.

The chain links TRBV5-1 to TRBJ2-4; TRBD2 matches at 12 bases. CDR3 size: 16 residues. Trimming cost V 4 bases and J 7 bases; bases outside gene matches: 9. Germline V gene sequence: CDR1 SGHRS, CDR2 YFSETQ. The CDR3: CASSGTSGRRRNIQYF. The CDR3 nucleotides are TGCGCCAGCAGCGGAACTAGCGGGAGGCGGCGGAACATTCAGTACTTC.

There are many counts of this clonotype. The chain employs TRBV7-2 and TRBJ2-3, with D unclear. Looked up from germline, CDR1 is SGHTA and CDR2 is FQGNSA. Trimming removed 7 bases from V and 6 bases from J, with 11 bases in between. There are 12 residues in the CDR3. CDR3 in amino acids: CASTGNRDTQYF. CDR3 sequence (DNA): TGTGCCAGCACCGGAAATCGGGATACGCAGTATTTT.

The sample holds a few counts of this clonotype. V usage is TRBV5-5 and J usage is TRBJ2-3; 10 bases line up with TRBD2. The V segment lost 2 bases and the J segment 5 bases; nucleotides outside the gene matches: 8. The CDR3 length is 16 residues. Germline values: CDR1 SGHKS, CDR2 YYEKEE (reference sequence). Written as DNA, the CDR3 is TGTGCCAGCAGCTTAAATCTAGCGGGAGAGGAAGATACGCAGTATTTT. It codes for CASSLNLAGEEDTQYF.

The chain uses TRBV7-9 and TRBJ1-4, with a tentative D call TRBD1 (5 bases). Germline CDR1 reads SEHNR; CDR2 reads FQNEAQ (reference sequence). The ends were cut back, 1 base at V and 3 bases at J, with 9 bases in the middle. This CDR3 is built from 15 residues. The CDR3 DNA is TGTGCCAGCAGCTTAGTTGGGGGACCTAATGAAAAACTGTTTTTT. Protein product: CASSLVGGPNEKLFF.

V usage is TRBV7-2 and J usage is TRBJ1-3; a weak D match, TRBD1 (5 bases). Germline V gene sequence: CDR1 SGHTA, CDR2 FQGNSA. This CDR3 contains 15 residues. V was trimmed by 7 bases and J by 2 bases, leaving 15 bases between them. The CDR3 DNA reads TGTGCCAGCACCCCCTCGAGGGGTACTGGAAACACCATATATTTT. Protein: CASTPSRGTGNTIYF.

This chain joins TRBV7-9 and TRBJ2-1, with D perhaps matching TRBD1 or TRBD2 (5 bases each). Germline loops: CDR1 SEHNR, CDR2 FQNEAQ (reference sequence). Between the trimmed V and J ends, which lost 5 bases and 6 bases, there was a span of 17 bases. The CDR3 loop spans 15 amino acids. The CDR3 nucleotides are TGTGCCAGCAGCCTCATGGGGGTCTCGGGCAATGAGCAGTTCTTC. Protein product: CASSLMGVSGNEQFF. Looking up the rest from reference TRBV7-9 and TRBJ2-1 gives the full variable domain: DTGVSQNPRHKITKRGQNVTFRCDPISEHNRLYWYRQTLGQGPEFLTYFQNEAQLEKSRLLSDRFSAERPKGSFSTLEIQRTEQGDSAMYLCASSLMGVSGNEQFFGPGTRLTVL.

This clonotype was observed at least ten times. This chain joins TRBV19 and TRBJ2-1; D is possibly TRBD2 (6 bases). Deletions cut 9 bases from V and 4 bases from J, with 16 bases between. This CDR3 comprises 14 residues. Germline V CDR1 and CDR2: LNHDA, SQIVND (reference sequence). The CDR3 coding sequence is TGTGCCAGCCGAACTAGCAGTAGGTACAATGAGCAGTTCTTC. It translates to CASRTSSRYNEQFF.

This clonotype was counted ten times or more. The chain combines TRBV20-1 with TRBJ2-2, with D perhaps matching TRBD2 (5 bases). The CDR3 is 12 amino acids. V was cut by 3 bases and J by 6 bases, with 8 bases left in between. Germline V gene data show CDR1 as DFQATT and CDR2 as SNEGSKA (reference sequence). CDR3 in amino acids: CSASGLPGELFF. In nucleotides, the CDR3 is TGCAGTGCTAGCGGACTGCCCGGGGAGCTGTTTTTT.

This clonotype appeared many times. The chain links TRBV7-2 to TRBJ2-5; TRBD2 matches at 8 bases. The ends lost 1 base at V and 5 bases at J; junction bases unmatched: 12. This CDR3 spans 17 amino acids. Germline V gene sequence: CDR1 SGHTA, CDR2 FQGNSA. The DNA of the CDR3 is TGTGCCAGCAGCTTAGGTGGGCTAGCGGGTCGGATCGAGACCCAGTACTTC. This translates into CASSLGGLAGRIETQYF. Full variable domain (remainder filled in from reference TRBV7-2 and TRBJ2-5): GAGVSQSPSNKVTEKGKDVELRCDPISGHTALYWYRQSLGQGLEFLIYFQGNSAPDKSGLPSDRFSAERTGGSVSTLTIQRTQQEDSAVYLCASSLGGLAGRIETQYFGPGTRLLVL.

This rearrangement joins TRBV6-2 or TRBV6-3 to TRBJ2-7; D gene uncertain. The V gene's germline CDR1 is MNHEY and CDR2 SVGEGT. The CDR3 spans 16 residues. With 4 bases removed from V and 2 bases from J, the gap between germline ends came to 18 bases. The CDR3 loop is CASSSPSGVITYEQYF. DNA of the CDR3: TGTGCCAGCAGTTCCCCTAGTGGGGTGATAACCTACGAGCAGTACTTC.

The gene calls are TRBV27 and TRBJ2-1; 11 nucleotides match TRBD2. Germline CDR1 is MNHEY and CDR2 is SMNVEV (reference sequence). The trim removed 5 bases at V and 1 base at J, leaving 13 bases unmatched. The CDR3 has 19 amino acids. As DNA, the CDR3 is TGTGCCAGCAGTACCTCAGTAGCGGGAGGGCGCAGGTCCTACAATGAGCAGTTCTTC. It is translated as CASSTSVAGGRRSYNEQFF.

This chain links TRBV7-2 with TRBJ2-7; tentatively, D is TRBD2 (7 bases). CDR3 length equals 15 residues. V gave up 0 bases and J gave up 5 bases, with 14 bases separating them. CDR1 is SGHTA, CDR2 FQGNSA, per germline. CDR3 protein: CASSLALQGGNEQYF. DNA for the CDR3: TGTGCCAGCAGCTTAGCCCTACAGGGAGGGAACGAGCAGTACTTC.

The CDR3 DNA follows: TGTGCCAGTAGTATGCCCGCACCCGGGACTAGTAGGGCAGATACGCAGTATTTT. This codes for CASSMPAPGTSRADTQYF. The chain has TRBV19 and TRBJ2-3; 8 nucleotides align to TRBD2. The J segment lost 4 bases and the V segment lost 3 bases, leaving 15 bases of the junction unmatched. The length of the CDR3 is 18 residues. Germline V gives CDR1 LNHDA, CDR2 SQIVND (reference sequence).

The genes are TRBV2 and TRBJ1-1; TRBD1 is a possible D gene (6 bases). Trimming removed 7 bases from V and 1 base from J, with 10 bases in between. The CDR3 loop spans 13 amino acids. The germline V gene encodes CDR1 SNHLY and CDR2 FYNNEI. CDR3 amino acids: CASKTTGNTEAFF. The DNA for the CDR3 is TGTGCCAGCAAGACGACAGGGAACACTGAAGCTTTCTTT.

This clonotype was observed a handful of times. The chain couples TRBV7-2 to TRBJ1-6, with 8 bases identical to TRBD1. The CDR3 is 17 residues long. V was pared by 0 bases and J by 9 bases, with 10 bases of the junction left unmatched. Germline assignment: CDR1 SGHTA and CDR2 FQGNSA. CDR3: CASSLADGQGAISPLHF. In nucleotides, the CDR3 is TGTGCCAGCAGCTTAGCTGACGGGCAGGGGGCGATTTCACCCCTCCACTTT.

V gene TRBV30 combines with J gene TRBJ2-7; D call uncertain. Germline lookup yields CDR1 GTSNPN and CDR2 SVGIG (reference sequence). Trimming shortened V by 0 bases and J by 0 bases, and 12 bases separated the two germline ends. The length of the CDR3 is 15 residues. Written as DNA, the CDR3 is TGTGCCTGGAGTGTAGAGAACCTACCCTCCTACGAGCAGTACGTC. It specifies CAWSVENLPSYEQYV.